A single T cell receptor (beta chain) is shown here with its context. Profiled with immunoSEQ multiplex PCR; TCRdb holds only in-frame clones, not every one. The sample contains fewer than 150,000 clones, around 83% of which appear only once. Study members were between roughly 18 and 100 years old and lived in approximately 25 US regions. Participant-given clinical history determined each cohort assignment. These data belong to a study of blood T cell repertoires in COVID-19. Overall study context: Samples of COVID-19 (acute and convalescent) were obtained from the United States, Italy and Spain. From T cells, B-cell-depleted T cells, or PBMCs came the material, which was cDNA or gDNA.

Germline CDR1 reads SGHTA; CDR2 reads FQGNSA. CDR3 length: 16 amino acids. The V and J ends lost 5 bases and 3 bases, in that order; junction bases with no gene match: 7. This clonotype was obtained from a man aged 30-40 years who had recovered from COVID-19. Sequenced sample: PBMCs or T cells enriched from blood (not recorded which). The V and J genes are TRBV7-2 and TRBJ1-5, with 10 bases fitting TRBD1. The CDR3 DNA is TGTGCCAGCAGCCCAGGGACAGGGGCCATCAATCAGCCCCAGCATTTT. It encodes CASSPGTGAINQPQHF.